These 14 T cell receptor beta chains share one sample of origin, sequenced in a study of T cells in Graves' hyperthyroidism and ophthalmopathy. TCR beta CDR3 regions were amplified from RNA. When the TCR CDR3 underwent first-round RT-PCR, the HTBI primer set was used. A single record per CDR3 protein comes from TCRdb applying MiXCR to the multiplex PCR reads. This table holds 250,000 or so distinct CDR3 sequences, 12% to 15% found once. Sequencing input: blood. These receptors were taken from a woman between 45 and 65 years old with Graves' hyperthyroidism that later progressed to Graves' ophthalmopathy.

The sample holds many counts of this clonotype. The chain joins TRBV18 to TRBJ1-2, with 7 bases lining up with TRBD1. The CDR3 is made up of 16 amino acids. V lost 2 bases to trimming and J lost 8 bases; unmatched junction nucleotides: 14. CDR1 and CDR2 (germline): KGHSH, LQKENI. In DNA form, the CDR3 reads TGTGCCAGCTCACCAAGGCCGGGACAGAGCCCTAAGGGCTACACCTTC. This translates into CASSPRPGQSPKGYTF.

This clonotype has ten or more counts. In DNA form, the CDR3 reads TGTGCCAGCAGTCCGTCTTTGGGCGGGAGGGCGTACGAGCAGTACTTC. It yields the protein CASSPSLGGRAYEQYF. The chain has TRBV28 and TRBJ2-7; 9 bases fit TRBD2. V was pared by 5 bases and J by 4 bases, with 12 bases of the junction left unmatched. CDR1 is MDHEN and CDR2 is SYDVKM in the germline V gene. The CDR3 totals 16 residues.

This clonotype was observed at least ten times. The chain employs TRBV11-3 and TRBJ2-5; 13 bases are shared with TRBD2. Germline CDR1 is SGHNT and CDR2 is YENEEA. The ends lost 3 bases at V and 7 bases at J; junction bases unmatched: 8. The CDR3 has 16 amino acids. CDR3 sequence: CASSFGLAGVSGTQYF. CDR3 bases: TGTGCCAGCAGCTTCGGACTAGCGGGAGTAAGTGGGACCCAGTACTTC.

This clonotype came up many times. The V call is TRBV2, the J call TRBJ2-7, with TRBD2 matching over 12 bases. The germline V gene has CDR1 SNHLY and CDR2 FYNNEI. The length of the CDR3 is 14 residues. J lost 3 bases, V lost 6 bases, and 3 bases had no gene match. The CDR3 loop reads CASREGLAGYEQYF. DNA of the CDR3: TGTGCCAGCAGAGAGGGACTAGCGGGCTACGAGCAGTACTTC. Drawing the rest from reference TRBV2 and TRBJ2-7, the complete variable domain is EPEVTQTPSHQVTQMGQEVILRCVPISNHLYFYWYRQILGQKVEFLVSFYNNEISEKSEIFDDQFSVERPDGSNFTLKIRSTKLEDSAMYFCASREGLAGYEQYFGPGTRLTVT.

This clonotype was picked up many times. The chain joins TRBV9 to TRBJ2-7, with TRBD2 matching 8 bases. Germline assignment: CDR1 SGDLS and CDR2 YYNGEE. This CDR3 contains 14 residues. Unmatched junction bases numbered 8, after V lost 3 bases and J lost 6 bases. CDR3 nucleotides: TGTGCCAGCAGCGCCGGGAGGGATGGGCGCGAGCAGTACTTC. Residues: CASSAGRDGREQYF.

This clonotype was seen at least ten times. V is TRBV30 and J is TRBJ2-3, with TRBD1 identical over 7 bases. V shed 2 bases and J 4 bases; nucleotides not matched to a gene: 6. The CDR3 has 14 amino acids. The germline gives CDR1 GTSNPN, CDR2 SVGIG (reference sequence). CDR3 loop: CAWSPGGTADTQYF. Written as DNA, the CDR3 is TGTGCCTGGAGTCCAGGGGGTACCGCAGATACGCAGTATTTT.

This clonotype was counted only a few times. J is TRBJ1-6 and V is TRBV6-1, with D tentatively TRBD1 (5 bases). The CDR3 sequence is 13 residues long. Trimming removed 1 base from V and 10 bases from J, with 8 bases in between. Germline V gene data show CDR1 as MNHNS and CDR2 as SASEGT. The CDR3 DNA follows: TGTGCCAGCAGTGAAGGATGGGGGTCACCCCTCCACTTT. The encoded protein is CASSEGWGSPLHF.

This clonotype appeared many times. The chain employs TRBV28 and TRBJ2-1; 8 positions agree with TRBD2. The germline V gene has CDR1 MDHEN and CDR2 SYDVKM. CDR3 size: 14 residues. The junction had 3 bases not matched to a gene; V was cut back by 5 bases and J by 3 bases. The CDR3 reads CASSREGGYNEQFF. CDR3 DNA: TGTGCCAGCAGTCGGGAGGGAGGCTACAATGAGCAGTTCTTC.

In this sample, this clonotype turned up many times. In nucleotides, the CDR3 is TGCGCCAGCAGCCAGGCTCGCGGGCGGGACACCTACGAGCAGTACTTC. As protein: CASSQARGRDTYEQYF. The J gene is TRBJ2-7, the V gene TRBV4-1, with D perhaps TRBD1 or TRBD2 (6 bases each). This CDR3 comprises 16 residues. Trimming took 3 bases from V and 2 from J, leaving 17 bases between them. CDR1 and CDR2 (germline): MGHRA, YSYEKL.

This clonotype was seen more than once but under ten times. This chain uses TRBV4-1 with TRBJ2-3, with D perhaps given as TRBD1 or TRBD2 (5 bases each). The CDR3 is 20 amino acids. Germline CDR1 is MGHRA and CDR2 is YSYEKL. V lost 3 bases, J lost 0 bases, and 25 bases lay in between. The CDR3 spells CASSHPGSASPTTSTDTQYF. The DNA for the CDR3 is TGCGCCAGCAGCCATCCAGGGAGTGCATCACCTACGACTAGCACAGATACGCAGTATTTT.

This rearrangement joins TRBV14 to TRBJ2-4; 8 positions match TRBD2. Germline V CDR1 and CDR2: SGHDN, FVKESK. There are 18 residues in the CDR3. V shed 1 base, J shed 0 bases, and the junction held 8 bases outside the gene matches. CDR3 sequence: CASSQGPGLDLAKNIQYF. In DNA, the CDR3 is TGTGCCAGCAGCCAAGGGCCGGGACTAGATTTAGCCAAAAACATTCAGTACTTC.

Points on this clonotype: A much bigger clone sits one base away, suggesting this may be a read error. The genes are TRBV20-1 and TRBJ2-1; TRBD1 might be the D (6 bases). The germline CDR1 and CDR2 sequences are DFQATT and SNEGSKA (reference sequence). The CDR3 loop spans 13 amino acids. In DNA form, the CDR3 reads TGCAGTGCTAGAGATCGTGGGGGCTATGAGCAGTCCTTC. Its translation is CSARDRGGYEQSF.

This chain links TRBV7-7 with TRBJ2-3; D perhaps matches TRBD2 (5 bases). Germline V gene sequence: CDR1 SSHAT, CDR2 FNYEAQ (reference sequence). The CDR3 covers 13 residues. CDR3 sequence (DNA): TGTGCTAGCGCTCGCGGAAGCACAGATACGCAGTATTTT. Amino acid sequence: CASARGSTDTQYF.

This clonotype was counted many times. V and J are TRBV11-2 and TRBJ1-1; D is undetermined. The CDR3 spans 13 residues. V was cut by 4 bases and J by 2 bases, with 8 bases left in between. Per the germline V gene, CDR1 is SGHAT and CDR2 is FQNNGV. The chain's CDR3 is CASSSPNNTEAFF. CDR3 coding DNA: TGTGCCAGCAGCTCCCCCAACAACACTGAAGCTTTCTTT.